This TCR beta chain was recovered during a study of blood T cell repertoires in COVID-19. Study at large: Donors in the United States, Italy and Spain gave samples during acute or convalescent COVID-19. Sources were T cells, B-cell-depleted T cells, or PBMCs; the material itself was cDNA or gDNA.

Original processing notes: Counts of nucleated cells, estimated from reference gene primer amplification, were obtained. Produced via immunoSEQ multiplex PCR; TCRdb's table is partial and in-frame only. The DNA gave D and trimming, while V, J and clone size come from that table. The table records about 100,000 clones, more than 75% of them present only once. The CDR3 extends over 14 amino acids. In germline, CDR1 is SGHNT, CDR2 YYREEE (reference sequence). The ends were cut back, 3 bases at V and 6 bases at J, with 16 bases in the middle. The sequencing input was peripheral blood. The chain links TRBV5-4 to TRBJ2-7; D perhaps matches TRBD2 (6 bases). This clonotype originated in a human donor in a cohort sampled during active COVID-19. CDR3 in DNA: TGTGCCAGCAGCTCGCTTTTGACTAGTGGCGAGCAGTACTTC. This sequence encodes CASSSLLTSGEQYF.